The source of this TCR beta chain is a study of beta chain features in type 1 diabetes listed by TCRdb under 2018. With respect to the entire study: No differences in mean age, gender distribution, total cell number or subset yield were found between patients and healthy donors. A total of some 100,000,000 sorted cells were examined across all samples, and a strong correlation was observed between cell number per subset and RNA yield. In the study, recently diagnosed type 1 diabetes patients and matched healthy donors were compared on the TCRB repertoires of their sorted circulating CD4+ T cell subsets. Naive and central memory subsets were obtained from all 30 or so donors, but regulatory and stem cell-like memory subsets were isolated from only 8 patients and roughly eight healthy donors.

What the study reported, not specific to this receptor: Sequencing cDNA rather than genomic DNA could over-represent highly expressing activated cells, although activation and CD3 levels did not differ between groups. Shorter templates might be favored by PCR, yet because patient and control samples were amplified and corrected together, any such skew would affect both groups equally. Because the HLA sub-analyses included only small numbers of individuals, any influence of HLA type on TCRB rearrangement was left unresolved. Type 1 diabetes patients showed a moderate but significant shortening of TCRB CDR3 length in all four CD4+ subsets. Naive, central memory and regulatory TCRB repertoires appeared to be more alike among patients than among healthy donors. Fewer insertions and more nucleotide deletions at VDJ recombination sites were observed in patients with type 1 diabetes, implying thymic rearrangement abnormalities.

Including the terminal cysteine and phenylalanine, the CDR3 comprises 14 residues. The CDR3 DNA has 42 bases and is translated from base 1. Trimming removed 4 bases from V and 2 bases from J, leaving 12 bases between the germline ends. The germline V gene specifies LGHNA as CDR1 and YNFKEQ as CDR2. All of the isolated RNA was reverse transcribed with the High Capacity cDNA Reverse Transcription Kit, so expressed TCRB transcripts were sequenced. Naive, central memory and regulatory T cell samples underwent deep immunoSEQ sequencing, averaging approximately 3.5 million total reads per sample. Sorted cells were lysed in RLT buffer and RNA was extracted with DNase-treated RNeasy Micro or Mini kits, depending on cell number. To prevent cross-contamination, every cell subset was processed on its own, while patient and healthy donor samples were processed together. TCRB sequences were amplified from cDNA with the immunoSEQ multiplex PCR, producing 87-bp fragments spanning the CDR3 region. Amplicons were sequenced on the Illumina HiSeq platform. The study's own analysis went as follows. Synthetic template baselines were used to correct PCR bias computationally, reads within Hamming distance 2 were collapsed together, and singletons that could not be merged were discarded. Reads were aligned against IMGT so that V, D and J genes, CDR3 length and insertions or deletions at six rearrangement sites could be assigned. Clonotype counts were normalized to sorted cell number within each subset before computing true diversity and Gini coefficients with the tcR R package. Repertoire sharing was quantified using the overlap coefficient calculated on TCRB nucleotide sequences. As a proxy for the pre-selection repertoire, out-of-frame TCRB sequences from naive cells were analyzed. Not all clones reach the TCRdb copy of this immuneACCESS table, which keeps in-frame sequences only. Checked studies attribute under half of the gap to unresolved V genes and leave the rest unexplained. The V and J calls and clone size come from that table; D and trimming were worked out from the DNA. The sample records about 900,000 clones, 15% to 20% of which are singletons. 0.023% of the sample lies in the top ten.

Each donor gave one peripheral blood draw, averaging about 100 mL, which was collected into heparinised tubes. A BD FACSAria II was used to sort naive, central memory, regulatory and stem cell-like memory CD4+ T cells with a panel that included CD45RO, CCR7, CD25, CD127, CD95 and CD27. A purity above 95% was achieved for all sorted populations. PBMCs were isolated right away by Lymphoprep density gradient centrifugation and were stained directly, without culture. So that batch effects would be minimized, each experiment stained and sorted samples in pairs, pairing one healthy donor with one patient. Comment on this clone: What this receptor recognizes is not known. No base quality information exists; no much larger clone differs at one position.

Material: naive CD4+ T cells from blood. What this sample's cell subset or site label stands for: true naive CD4+ T cells. This TCR came from a woman between 18 and 30 years old in good health. The chain is encoded by TRBV4-2 joined to TRBJ2-7, and TRBD2 may be the D gene, going by 5 matching bases. DNA sequence: TGTGCCAGCAGCCCCGACCTACTAGCCTACGAGCAGTACTTC. Its coded protein is CASSPDLLAYEQYF.